The present entry profiles one T cell receptor (beta chain) with its context. A much larger clone differs from this one at a single base, so this may be a read error. These data belong to a study of T-cell reconstitution after alpha-beta-depleted transplantation in children. The V gene's germline CDR1 is SGHDT and CDR2 YYEEEE. This CDR3 is built from 14 residues. The TCRbeta library incorporated unique molecular identifiers. One entry per CDR3 protein results from TCRdb running MiXCR on the PCR reads. The repertoire consists of roughly 120,000 distinct CDR3 sequences, with around 10% occurring once and the leading ten covering approximately 7.9%.

The V call is TRBV5-6, the J call TRBJ1-4; D unclear. The receptor was isolated from a human donor who donated a stem cell graft to a child with acute lymphoblastic leukemia. The sample was PBMCs from the stem cell graft donor, taken from the stem cell graft. Here the CDR3 reads CASSLLAENEELFF. The CDR3 region has the DNA TGTGCCAGCAGCTTGCTGGCAGAAAATGAAGAACTGTTTTTT. Full variable domain (missing parts from reference TRBV5-6 and TRBJ1-4): DAGVTQSPTHLIKTRGQQVTLRCSPKSGHDTVSWYQQALGQGPQFIFQYYEEEERQRGNFPDRFSGHQFPNYSSELNVNALLLGDSALYLCASSLLAENEELFFGSGTQLSVL.